This TCR beta chain came from a study of shared clonotypes between healthy human individuals. Study-level results: Donors were few, which limited the genetic and exposure-history diversity represented. Among non-shared clonotypes, generation probabilities were lower than among those shared by all four donors.

CDR1 is SEHNR and CDR2 is FQNEAQ in the germline V gene (reference sequence). The junction had 9 bases not matched to a gene; V was cut back by 3 bases and J by 10 bases. The CDR3 spans 14 residues. Produced via immunoSEQ multiplex PCR; TCRdb's table is partial and in-frame only. The sample records under 1,100,000 clones, about 80% being singletons. With regard to this clone: Its antigen is not known.

The V and J genes are TRBV7-9 and TRBJ2-1, with 7 bases fitting TRBD2. The sequence came from a man between 18 and 29 years old in good health. Some clones in this sample may be carry-over from other donors' samples. The sequenced sample was memory CD4+ T cells from PBMCs. Subset indicated: CD45RA-negative fraction. Here the CDR3 reads CASSFSTSSGEQFF. The CDR3 DNA follows: TGTGCCAGCAGCTTCTCGACTAGCTCGGGCGAGCAGTTCTTC.